This note documents a single TCR beta chain sequence. This clone has only one observation. Its recognized antigen is unknown. It has no much larger one-base neighbor in the sample; base qualities were not kept. TCRbeta CDR3 regions were amplified from genomic DNA using the immunoSEQ Assay, a bias-controlled multiplex PCR. The study's own analysis went as follows. Within the assay, amplification of reference gene primers was used to estimate how many nucleated cells each sample contained. To quantify the absolute abundance of each unique TCRbeta CDR3 rearrangement, sequence reads were collapsed and filtered. For each sample, productive Simpson clonality was calculated by taking the square root of Simpson's diversity index across productive rearrangements. The source is immuneACCESS, and TCRdb retained only in-frame sequences with V and J called. Part of the clones is not carried over; for the studies checked, unresolved V genes explain less than half of this, and the remainder is unexplained. V, J and clone size are taken as reported in that table, and D and trimming were inferred from the DNA itself. Counted in this sample were roughly 280,000 clones; about nine tenths of them appeared once. The ten largest clonotypes hold roughly 1.9% of the sample.

This sample stems from a study of blood T cell repertoires in COVID-19 (dated by TCRdb to about 2020). About the investigation overall: The collaborator samples originated in the United States, Italy and Spain and spanned the acute and convalescent phases of COVID-19. Samples came from the ongoing ImmuneRACE study (first 160 participants) plus 1,254 subjects from 6 global collaborators. Subjects who had been exposed to COVID-19, were actively infected with it, or had recovered from it provided the deeply sampled blood TCRbeta repertoires that made up the dataset. The prospective study material was composed of cDNA or gDNA derived from T cells, B-cell-depleted T cells, or PBMCs. A freely available public database, intended as a resource for researchers studying the immune response to SARS-CoV-2, is where the repertoires were released. Sample metadata almost always included a de-identified subject ID, COVID-19 status, age in years and sex. Where available, HLA class I and class II types were obtained from metadata supplied by the sample provider rather than from assay-based typing.

Reading the germline V gene gives CDR1 SGHVS and CDR2 FQNEAQ. The CDR3 has 14 amino acids, counting the end cysteine and phenylalanine. Left in the record is the CDR3 DNA by itself, 42 bases read in frame from the first base. Deletion took 5 bases off V and 6 bases off J, with a span of 16 bases between the germline ends. Overall study results and their limits: Clinical and demographic metadata were provided uncurated, with the amount varying by source and participant.

Participants in the prospective study were enrolled through a virtual design, were aged 18 to 89 years, and lived in approximately 25 United States geographic areas. Cohort assignment in the prospective study relied on participant-reported clinical history from a screening survey and a study questionnaire. Recovered participants in ImmuneRACE Cohort 3 were defined as having two consecutive negative NP/OP PCR tests, clearance from a healthcare professional, or resolution of symptoms. In the prospective study, whole blood, serum and a nasopharyngeal or oropharyngeal swab were collected from each participant by mobile phlebotomists. Participants in the prospective study had the option to provide additional blood draws and questionnaires over an approximately two-month period. Before DNA extraction, blood samples from the prospective study were shipped at room temperature or frozen.

Source material: PBMCs or T cells enriched from blood (not recorded which). The rearrangement combines TRBV7-8 with TRBJ1-1; the D gene assignment is ambiguous. The receptor was derived from a woman between 55 and 75 years old who had recovered from COVID-19. The nucleotides are TGTGCCAGCAGCCAAACGACAAACTCAGCTGAAGCTTTCTTT. Protein translation: CASSQTTNSAEAFF.